This T cell receptor (beta chain) came from a study of naive and memory T cell subsets. The study's findings and limits: Possibly reflecting memory cells re-expressing CD45RA, a few larger clonotypes occurred in naive repertoires, especially CD8. Each distinct alpha or beta sequence counts as one clonotype.

From the second PCR step, alpha and beta chains were amplified apart. An equimolar mix of two oligonucleotides served as the beta constant-region primer for TRBC1 and TRBC2. Four rounds of PCR amplified the ligated cDNA using nested alpha and beta constant-region primers plus SP2. Each CDR3 protein gets one entry after TCRdb re-called the UMI-ligation and nested PCR reads with MiXCR. The sample lists about 90,000 distinct CDR3 sequences, around 10% occurring once. This clonotype was counted at least ten times. Its antigen is still unknown. CDR1 and CDR2 (germline): SGHKS, YYEKEE (reference sequence). V shed 4 bases, J shed 8 bases, and the junction held 12 bases outside the gene matches. The CDR3 is 15 amino acids.

The gene calls are TRBV5-5 and TRBJ2-1; 7 bases are a match to TRBD1. Sequencing used naive CD4+ T cells from blood. The source of this sequence is a human donor in good health. CDR3 coding DNA: TGTGCCAGCAGCATCCGGGACAGCGGAGCCGATGAGCAGTTCTTC. As protein: CASSIRDSGADEQFF. Based on the CDR3 plus reference TRBV5-5 and TRBJ2-1, the full variable domain is DAGVTQSPTHLIKTRGQQVTLRCSPISGHKSVSWYQQVLGQGPQFIFQYYEKEERGRGNFPDRFSARQFPNYSSELNVNALLLGDSALYLCASSIRDSGADEQFFGPGTRLTVL.